These 27 T cell receptor beta chains share one sample of origin, sequenced in a study of shared clonotypes between healthy human individuals. Sequencing was performed with immunoSEQ multiplex PCR; in TCRdb, only in-frame clones are kept and a portion is missing. Seen here are over a million clones, approximately 70% observed once, and the top ten hold about 1.5%. The sequenced material came from memory CD4+ T cells sorted from blood. Subset indicated: CD45RA-negative fraction. These TCRs come from a man between 18 and 29 years old in good health.

The chain couples TRBV20-1 to TRBJ2-7, with unresolved D. Trimming removed 4 bases from V and 3 bases from J, with 7 bases in between. Germline V CDR1 and CDR2: DFQATT, SNEGSKA (reference sequence). This CDR3 region has 11 residues. DNA for the CDR3: TGCAGTGCTAAGAATAGCTACGAGCAGTACTTC. Its translation: CSAKNSYEQYF.

The chain recombines TRBV2 with TRBJ2-6, with D uncertain. CDR1 is SNHLY and CDR2 is FYNNEI in the germline V gene. The CDR3 loop spans 12 amino acids. V was clipped by 6 bases and J by 3 bases, with 3 bases between them. DNA of the CDR3: TGTGCCAGCAGGATTGGGGCCAACGTCCTGACTTTC. Protein sequence: CASRIGANVLTF.

The chain couples TRBV5-1 to TRBJ1-6; weak D call: TRBD1 (5 bases). The CDR3 extends over 15 amino acids. Trimming left V 4 bases short and J 6 bases short, with 14 bases between. The germline gives CDR1 SGHRS, CDR2 YFSETQ. CDR3 protein: CASSGNEGRNSPLHF. CDR3 DNA: TGCGCCAGCAGCGGTAATGAGGGACGTAATTCACCCCTCCACTTT.

The V and J genes are TRBV5-6 and TRBJ2-5; D ambiguous. Gene TRBJ2-7 matches the end of the DNA better, so the J call may be wrong. CDR1 SGHDT and CDR2 YYEEEE come from the germline V gene. There are 14 residues in the CDR3. The CDR3: CASSYGRVTLEQYF. In DNA form, the CDR3 reads TGTGCCAGCAGCTACGGAAGGGTTACCCTCGAGCAGTACTTC.

The chain has TRBV19 and TRBJ1-1; D ambiguous. This CDR3 is built from 13 residues. V was clipped by 7 bases and J by 0 bases, with 9 bases between them. Germline CDR1 LNHDA, CDR2 SQIVND (reference sequence). The CDR3 is CASTGRLNTEAFF. DNA of the CDR3: TGTGCCAGTACAGGACGCTTGAACACTGAAGCTTTCTTT.

The V gene is TRBV7-6, the J gene TRBJ1-4; D possibly corresponds to TRBD1 (6 bases). Germline V gives CDR1 SGHVS, CDR2 FNYEAQ. The CDR3 length is 16 residues. Deletions cut 8 bases from V and 1 base from J, with 17 bases between. In nucleotides, the CDR3 is TGTGCCAGCCTAAAAGAAGGGGGTTTAACTAATGAAAAACTGTTTTTT. It translates to CASLKEGGLTNEKLFF.

This clone was recorded once. The J gene is TRBJ2-5, the V gene TRBV5-6, with 11 bases lining up with TRBD2. Germline V gene lookup returns CDR1 SGHDT and CDR2 YYEEEE. The CDR3 runs 16 residues. Trimming removed 4 bases from V and 6 bases from J; junction bases left unmatched: 11. The CDR3 region is CASSPIVAGGPKTQYF. The CDR3 nucleotides are TGTGCCAGCAGCCCGATTGTAGCGGGGGGGCCAAAGACCCAGTACTTC.

This chain joins TRBV18 and TRBJ2-5; D tentatively reads TRBD1 or TRBD2 (5 bases each). Germline V gene lookup returns CDR1 KGHSH and CDR2 LQKENI. The CDR3 is 13 amino acids. V lost 6 bases to trimming and J lost 1 base, with 9 bases between them. The CDR3 protein is CASSSGTQETQYF. The CDR3 nucleotides read TGTGCCAGCTCGTCCGGGACCCAAGAGACCCAGTACTTC.

In the case of this clone: Other DNA sequences in this sample translate to the same CDR3. CDR3 sequence (DNA): TGTGCCTGGAGTGTACGAGGGGACGAGCAGTACTTC. This translates into CAWSVRGDEQYF. The rearrangement uses TRBV30 and TRBJ2-7; D possibly matches TRBD1 or TRBD2 (5 bases each). Germline V CDR1 and CDR2: GTSNPN, SVGIG (reference sequence). Trimming pared 0 bases from V and 5 bases from J, leaving 8 bases between. This CDR3 has 12 residues.

In the case of this clone: This may stem from a read error, because a much larger clone lies one nucleotide away. The chain recombines TRBV5-1 with TRBJ1-3, with TRBD1 identical over 7 bases. Looked up from germline, CDR1 is SGHRS and CDR2 is YFSETQ. V gave up 3 bases and J gave up 0 bases; unmatched junction bases: 3. CDR3 length: 15 amino acids. Written as DNA, the CDR3 is TGCGCCAGCAGCTCGGGACAGAGCTCTGGAAACACCATATATTTT. This encodes CASSSGQSSGNTIYF.

The chain combines TRBV19 with TRBJ2-5; 16 nucleotides align to TRBD2. Germline trimming cut 8 bases from V and 4 bases from J; bases unmatched to any gene: 13. This CDR3 contains 18 residues. Looked up from germline, CDR1 is LNHDA and CDR2 is SQIVND (reference sequence). The CDR3 sequence is CASRGTSGRVRGGETQYF. The CDR3 nucleotides read TGTGCCAGTCGGGGGACTAGCGGGAGGGTAAGAGGTGGAGAGACCCAGTACTTC.

J is TRBJ2-7 and V is TRBV11-1, with D maybe TRBD1 (6 bases). In germline, CDR1 is SGHAT, CDR2 FQDESV (reference sequence). The V end was cut by 2 bases, the J end by 5 bases, with 16 bases between. The CDR3 length is 15 residues. The CDR3 bases are TGTGCCAGCAGCTTACGGCAGGGGAACCCCAACGAGCAGTACTTC. It specifies CASSLRQGNPNEQYF.

This chain connects TRBV7-2 to TRBJ2-7; D is unresolved. The CDR3 runs 12 residues. Germline V gene data show CDR1 as SGHTA and CDR2 as FQGNSA. Deletions cut 5 bases from V and 4 bases from J, with 9 bases between. CDR3 DNA: TGTGCCAGCAGCCACGACTCGTACGAGCAGTACTTC. This codes for CASSHDSYEQYF.

This clone was counted many times. J is TRBJ2-6 and V is TRBV28; TRBD1 aligns across 7 bases. The CDR3 has 19 amino acids. V was pared by 5 bases and J by 0 bases, with 13 bases of the junction left unmatched. Germline CDR1 and CDR2: MDHEN and SYDVKM. The CDR3 nucleotides are TGTGCCAGCAGTCTCCGGGACAGCTTGTACCTCTCTGGGGCCAACGTCCTGACTTTC. This codes for CASSLRDSLYLSGANVLTF.

Of note for this clone: Other DNA sequences within the sample encode an identical CDR3. The chain couples TRBV7-2 to TRBJ2-7, with 11 nucleotides matching TRBD1. V lost 5 bases to trimming and J lost 2 bases; unmatched junction nucleotides: 2. Per germline, CDR1 SGHTA and CDR2 FQGNSA. This CDR3 spans 14 amino acids. CDR3 region: CASSRDRGTYEQYF. The DNA for the CDR3 is TGTGCCAGCAGCAGGGACAGGGGGACCTACGAGCAGTACTTC.

The chain joins TRBV2 to TRBJ2-1; D is possibly TRBD1 (5 bases). CDR3 length: 18 residues. Germline CDR1 and CDR2: SNHLY and FYNNEI. Trimming shortened V by 1 base and J by 2 bases, and 18 bases separated the two germline ends. Here the CDR3 DNA reads TGTGCCAGCAGTGAAGAAGTCCCTGGGGCATTAGCCTACAATGAGCAGTTCTTC. Protein: CASSEEVPGALAYNEQFF.

The chain has TRBV2 and TRBJ1-6, with D unresolved. The germline V and J ends were trimmed by 7 bases and 8 bases, with 12 bases remaining between them. Germline V CDR1 and CDR2: SNHLY, FYNNEI. There are 13 residues in the CDR3. The CDR3 DNA reads as TGTGCCAGCAAAGGCGGGTATTATTCACCCCTCCACTTT. The encoded protein is CASKGGYYSPLHF.

This clone was seen many times. The gene calls are TRBV28 and TRBJ1-4; TRBD1 agrees at 7 bases. The CDR3 has 19 amino acids. V was clipped by 2 bases and J by 3 bases; unmatched bases: 15. Germline values: CDR1 MDHEN, CDR2 SYDVKM. Here the CDR3 reads CASSLETGKWVFANEKLFF. CDR3 DNA: TGTGCCAGCAGTTTAGAGACAGGGAAATGGGTGTTTGCTAATGAAAAACTGTTTTTT.

This clone was picked up a small number of times. Additional DNA sequences in this sample encode the identical CDR3. The rearrangement links TRBV10-3 to TRBJ2-5; D is unclear. In germline, CDR1 is ENHRY, CDR2 SYGVKD. V was cut by 0 bases and J by 1 base, with 3 bases left in between. The CDR3 loop spans 13 amino acids. The DNA of the CDR3 is TGTGCCATCAGTGAGTCGCCCCAAGAGACCCAGTACTTC. Its protein product is CAISESPQETQYF.

This clone occurred once. The J gene is TRBJ2-1, the V gene TRBV6-5; D may correspond to TRBD1 or TRBD2 (5 bases each). Per the germline V gene, CDR1 is MNHEY and CDR2 is SVGAGI. CDR3 length equals 12 residues. V gave up 3 bases and J gave up 10 bases, with 10 bases separating them. CDR3 sequence (DNA): TGTGCCAGCAGTTATGGATGGGGGGAGCAGTTCTTC. Amino acid sequence: CASSYGWGEQFF.

J is TRBJ2-3 and V is TRBV27; no clear D gene. V shed 5 bases and J shed 2 bases, with 5 bases lying between them. This CDR3 region has 12 residues. The germline V gene encodes CDR1 MNHEY and CDR2 SMNVEV (reference sequence). The CDR3 reads CASSPPTDTQYF. The CDR3 coding sequence is TGTGCCAGCAGTCCTCCCACAGATACGCAGTATTTT.

This clone was seen at least ten times. The chain recombines TRBV30 with TRBJ2-5; TRBD2 might be the D (6 bases). The CDR3 totals 16 residues. CDR1 and CDR2 (germline): GTSNPN, SVGIG (reference sequence). Trimming shortened V by 3 bases and J by 3 bases, and 20 bases separated the two germline ends. CDR3 sequence reads: CAWSHLPGRGKETQYF. In nucleotides, the CDR3 is TGTGCCTGGAGCCACCTCCCCGGGAGAGGGAAAGAGACCCAGTACTTC.

The chain joins TRBV29-1 to TRBJ1-3; a weak D match, TRBD1 (5 bases). Trimming removed 0 bases at V and 0 bases at J, with 12 bases between. The germline V gene has CDR1 SQVTM and CDR2 ANQGSEA. The CDR3 loop spans 16 amino acids. Here the CDR3 reads CSVEDGGRSSGNTIYF. CDR3 nucleotides: TGCAGCGTTGAAGATGGGGGGAGATCCTCTGGAAACACCATATATTTT. The variable domain in full, completed from reference TRBV29-1 and TRBJ1-3, reads SAVISQKPSRDICQRGTSLTIQCQVDSQVTMMFWYRQQPGQSLTLIATANQGSEATYESGFVIDKFPISRPNLTFSTLTVSNMSPEDSSIYLCSVEDGGRSSGNTIYFGEGSWLTVV.

The rearrangement joins TRBV19 to TRBJ1-6; D not certain. CDR1 and CDR2 from the germline V gene are LNHDA and SQIVND (reference sequence). Trimming took 5 bases from V and 5 from J, leaving 4 bases between them. The CDR3 totals 12 residues. The CDR3 loop is CASSQNNSPLHF. The DNA of the CDR3 is TGTGCCAGTAGTCAAAATAATTCACCCCTCCACTTT.

The chain employs TRBV5-1 and TRBJ2-1; D ambiguous. Per the germline V gene, CDR1 is SGHRS and CDR2 is YFSETQ. V lost 1 base to trimming and J lost 5 bases, with 10 bases between them. There are 14 residues in the CDR3. The CDR3 nucleotides are TGCGCCAGCAGCTTGCTTAGTTCAGACAATGAGCAGTTCTTC. Translated, it gives CASSLLSSDNEQFF.

The chain employs TRBV11-2 and TRBJ2-7, with TRBD1 matching 10 bases. Germline CDR1 SGHAT, CDR2 FQNNGV. The CDR3 runs 15 residues. With 6 bases clipped from V and 5 bases from J, the junction kept 10 bases outside the gene matches. CDR3 amino acids: CASRRRTGGQDEQYF. In nucleotides, the CDR3 is TGTGCCAGCAGACGCCGGACAGGGGGACAGGACGAGCAGTACTTC.

The chain has TRBV29-1 and TRBJ2-5; 7 bases agree with TRBD1. The J call may not be correct, given that the DNA end is closer to TRBJ2-7. The CDR3 has 16 residues. In germline, CDR1 is SQVTM, CDR2 ANQGSEA. CDR3 sequence: CSVGPPPGGQSYEQYF. The DNA of the CDR3 is TGCAGCGTTGGCCCTCCGCCTGGGGGACAGAGCTACGAGCAGTACTTC.